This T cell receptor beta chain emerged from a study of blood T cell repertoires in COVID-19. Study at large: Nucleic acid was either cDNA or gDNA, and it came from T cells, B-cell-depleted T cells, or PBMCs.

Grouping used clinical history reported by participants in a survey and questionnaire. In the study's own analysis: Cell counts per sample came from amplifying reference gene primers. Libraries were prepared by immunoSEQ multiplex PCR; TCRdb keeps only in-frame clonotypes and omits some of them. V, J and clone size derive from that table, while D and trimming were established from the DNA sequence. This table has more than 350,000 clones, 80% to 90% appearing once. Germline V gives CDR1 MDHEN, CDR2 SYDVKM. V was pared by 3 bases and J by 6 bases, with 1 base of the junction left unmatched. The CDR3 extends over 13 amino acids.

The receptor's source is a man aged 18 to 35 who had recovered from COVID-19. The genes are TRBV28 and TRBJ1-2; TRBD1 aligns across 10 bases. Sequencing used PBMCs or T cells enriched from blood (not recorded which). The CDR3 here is CASSLGQGNGYTF. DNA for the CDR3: TGTGCCAGCAGTTTGGGACAGGGGAATGGCTACACCTTC.